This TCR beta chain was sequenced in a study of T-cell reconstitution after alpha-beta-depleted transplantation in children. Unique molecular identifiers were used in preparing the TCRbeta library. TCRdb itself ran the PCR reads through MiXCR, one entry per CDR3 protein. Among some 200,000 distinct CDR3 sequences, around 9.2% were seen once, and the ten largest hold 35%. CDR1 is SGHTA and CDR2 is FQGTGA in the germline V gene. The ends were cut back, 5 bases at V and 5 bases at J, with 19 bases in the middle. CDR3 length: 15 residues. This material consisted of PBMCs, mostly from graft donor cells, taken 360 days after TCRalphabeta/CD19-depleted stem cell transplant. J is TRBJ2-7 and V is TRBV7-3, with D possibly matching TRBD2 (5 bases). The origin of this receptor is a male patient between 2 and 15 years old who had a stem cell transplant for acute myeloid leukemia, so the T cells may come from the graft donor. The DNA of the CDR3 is TGTGCCAGCAGCCCCAACCTGAGCGGATTGGACGAGCAGTACTTC. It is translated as CASSPNLSGLDEQYF.